These 26 T cell receptor beta chains share one sample of origin, sequenced in a study of blood T cell repertoires in COVID-19. The repertoire was sequenced with immunoSEQ multiplex PCR; TCRdb's copy has only in-frame clones and lacks some. The repertoire includes 120,000 or so clones, about 85% of them detected once, and more than 6.5% sits in the top ten. Input material: peripheral blood. Receptors originate from an elderly man with active or convalescent COVID-19.

This rearrangement joins TRBV7-3 to TRBJ2-5, with a tentative D call TRBD2 (7 bases). The germline V gene encodes CDR1 SGHTA and CDR2 FQGTGA. The CDR3 has 15 residues. Trimming pared 2 bases from V and 5 bases from J, leaving 15 bases between. The CDR3 bases are TGTGCCAGCAGCTTAGTAGGTGCGGGGGCCGAGACCCAGTACTTC. Translated: CASSLVGAGAETQYF. Looking up the rest from reference TRBV7-3 and TRBJ2-5 gives the full variable domain: GAGVSQTPSNKVTEKGKYVELRCDPISGHTALYWYRQSLGQGPEFLIYFQGTGAADDSGLPNDRFFAVRPEGSVSTLKIQRTERGDSAVYLCASSLVGAGAETQYFGPGTRLLVL.

The chain uses TRBV3-1 (or the pseudogene TRBV3-2) and TRBJ2-1; TRBD2 might be the D (5 bases). Trimming took off 4 bases at V and 7 bases at J, with 17 bases between the two ends. The CDR3 has 15 amino acids. Looked up from germline, CDR1 is LGHDT and CDR2 is YNNKEL (reference sequence). The DNA of the CDR3 is TGTGCCAGCAGCCCCGCTGCGGGCGGCCCTAATGAGCAGTTCTTC. Protein sequence: CASSPAAGGPNEQFF.

The J gene is TRBJ2-1, the V gene TRBV19; TRBD1 might be the D (7 bases). The CDR3 consists of 14 residues. Germline values: CDR1 LNHDA, CDR2 SQIVND (reference sequence). V gave up 1 base and J gave up 7 bases, with 11 bases separating them. The CDR3: CASSIGPGGNEQFF. In DNA form, the CDR3 reads TGTGCCAGTAGTATAGGTCCAGGGGGGAATGAGCAGTTCTTC.

The gene calls are TRBV30 and TRBJ1-4; D might be TRBD1 (5 bases). The V end was cut by 0 bases, the J end by 0 bases, with 11 bases between. CDR1 and CDR2 (germline): GTSNPN, SVGIG (reference sequence). The CDR3 is 16 residues long. Here the CDR3 DNA reads TGTGCCTGGAGTGTAGGCAGGGCAGCAACTAATGAAAAACTGTTTTTT. Amino acids: CAWSVGRAATNEKLFF.

The J gene is TRBJ1-4, the V gene TRBV5-4; D is ambiguous. CDR3 length equals 14 residues. CDR1 and CDR2 from the germline V gene are SGHNT and YYREEE (reference sequence). The V end was cut by 1 base, the J end by 7 bases, with 11 bases between. DNA of the CDR3: TGTGCCAGCAGCTTGTTGGCAAGCGGTGAAAAACTGTTTTTT. The encoded protein is CASSLLASGEKLFF. The entire variable domain, with the rest obtained from reference TRBV5-4 and TRBJ1-4, is as follows: ETGVTQSPTHLIKTRGQQVTLRCSSQSGHNTVSWYQQALGQGPQFIFQYYREEENGRGNFPPRFSGLQFPNYSSELNVNALELDDSALYLCASSLLASGEKLFFGSGTQLSVL.

The V and J genes are TRBV15 and TRBJ2-7, with TRBD1 matching 9 bases. Germline assignment: CDR1 LNHNV and CDR2 YYDKDF (reference sequence). The V segment lost 3 bases and the J segment 3 bases; nucleotides outside the gene matches: 6. The CDR3 sequence is 15 residues long. The CDR3 DNA reads TGTGCCACCAGCAGGGGACAGGGACGGTACTACGAGCAGTACTTC. Protein product: CATSRGQGRYYEQYF.

A single count supports this clone. The chain links TRBV20-1 to TRBJ2-5, with TRBD2 matching over 7 bases. This CDR3 comprises 12 residues. With 3 bases clipped from V and 5 bases from J, the junction kept 3 bases outside the gene matches. CDR1 DFQATT and CDR2 SNEGSKA come from the germline V gene (reference sequence). CDR3 protein: CSASRREETQYF. The CDR3 region has the DNA TGCAGTGCTAGTAGGCGGGAGGAGACCCAGTACTTC.

CDR3 loop: CAWSVGGAAEAFF. CDR3 in DNA: TGTGCCTGGAGTGTAGGTGGAGCGGCTGAAGCTTTCTTT. The rearrangement links TRBV30 to TRBJ1-1, with no clear D. Germline V CDR1 and CDR2: GTSNPN, SVGIG (reference sequence). V gave up 0 bases and J gave up 6 bases, with 11 bases separating them. This CDR3 contains 13 residues.

This chain connects TRBV28 to TRBJ2-3, with 8 bases identical to TRBD2. V shed 6 bases and J 8 bases; nucleotides not matched to a gene: 13. Germline V gives CDR1 MDHEN, CDR2 SYDVKM. The CDR3 contains 15 residues. The CDR3 DNA reads TGTGCCAGCAGCAGCTCTCGGGGGGGTATTGGTACGCAGTATTTT. Its protein is CASSSSRGGIGTQYF.

Of note for this clone: Other DNA sequences of this sample code for an identical CDR3. The V call is TRBV7-6, the J call TRBJ2-1; 7 bases fit TRBD2. This CDR3 is 16 amino acids long. The ends lost 5 bases at V and 4 bases at J; junction bases unmatched: 11. Germline-derived CDR1 and CDR2 are SGHVS and FNYEAQ. For the CDR3, the DNA is TGTGCCAGCAGCCCATTCGGGGGGAGGCAGTACAATGAGCAGTTCTTC. Translating it yields CASSPFGGRQYNEQFF. The entire variable domain, with the rest obtained from reference TRBV7-6 and TRBJ2-1, is as follows: GAGVSQSPRYKVTKRGQDVALRCDPISGHVSLYWYRQALGQGPEFLTYFNYEAQQDKSGLPNDRFSAERPEGSISTLTIQRTEQRDSAMYRCASSPFGGRQYNEQFFGPGTRLTVL.

This sequence joins TRBV7-2 and TRBJ1-5, with D unresolved. The length of the CDR3 is 15 residues. The V and J ends lost 1 base and 0 bases respectively, with 7 bases between them. Germline V gene sequence: CDR1 SGHTA, CDR2 FQGNSA. The CDR3 DNA follows: TGTGCCAGCAGCTTAGTGGCAGGTAGCAATCAGCCCCAGCATTTT. Translation gives CASSLVAGSNQPQHF.

The rearrangement uses TRBV9 and TRBJ2-1, with D tentatively TRBD2 (5 bases). CDR1 is SGDLS and CDR2 is YYNGEE in the germline V gene. The CDR3 covers 13 residues. V was shortened by 4 bases and J by 9 bases, with 14 bases between the two germline ends. The chain's CDR3 is CASSPWTDREQFF. CDR3 nucleotides: TGTGCCAGCAGCCCCTGGACTGATCGTGAGCAGTTCTTC.

The rearrangement uses TRBV6-4 and TRBJ1-1; D gene unclear. The CDR3 is 13 amino acids. Trimming pared 5 bases from V and 0 bases from J, leaving 7 bases between. Germline CDR1 MRHNA, CDR2 SNTAGT. CDR3 sequence reads: CASSKLLNTEAFF. The DNA of the CDR3 is TGTGCCAGCAGTAAATTATTGAACACTGAAGCTTTCTTT.

DNA for the CDR3: TGCGCCAGCAGGGCGGAGGGCTCTCTTGCGCCCCAGCATTTT. The encoded protein is CASRAEGSLAPQHF. This chain connects TRBV4-1 to TRBJ1-5, with unresolved D. Germline CDR1 MGHRA, CDR2 YSYEKL. The CDR3 covers 14 residues. The ends were cut back, 6 bases at V and 9 bases at J, with 18 bases in the middle.

The chain combines TRBV19 with TRBJ1-5, with 7 bases lining up with TRBD1. Germline V gives CDR1 LNHDA, CDR2 SQIVND (reference sequence). This CDR3 is built from 15 residues. After removal of 0 bases from V and 7 bases from J, the junction contained 6 bases not matched to a gene. The CDR3: CASSIETGRRQPQHF. In DNA form, the CDR3 reads TGTGCCAGTAGTATAGAGACAGGGAGACGCCAGCCCCAGCATTTT.

This clone was recorded once. The CDR3 reads CASSKRRGGDYGYTF. CDR3 sequence (DNA): TGTGCCAGCAGCAAAAGAAGGGGCGGTGACTATGGCTACACCTTC. The chain carries TRBV21-1 and TRBJ1-2; the tabulated D call, TRBD1, remains unverified against the DNA. TRBV21-1 is flagged as a pseudogene. The CDR3 runs to 15 residues.

This sequence joins TRBV27 and TRBJ1-6, with 7 bases lining up with TRBD1. J gave up 11 bases and V 2 bases, and 9 bases lay outside the gene matches. CDR3 length: 15 amino acids. Germline CDR1 and CDR2: MNHEY and SMNVEV (reference sequence). CDR3 amino acids: CASSLQGQLNTPLHF. The CDR3 DNA is TGTGCCAGCAGTTTACAGGGACAGCTCAATACACCCCTCCACTTT.

This clone showed up just once. The rearrangement joins TRBV5-5 to TRBJ2-5; tentative D call: TRBD2 (6 bases). Trimming shortened V by 0 bases and J by 2 bases, and 8 bases separated the two germline ends. CDR3 length: 14 amino acids. Germline lookup yields CDR1 SGHKS and CDR2 YYEKEE (reference sequence). In nucleotides, the CDR3 is TGTGCCAGCAGCTTGGCTGGGGGGCAAGAGACCCAGTACTTC. Translated: CASSLAGGQETQYF.

The rearrangement joins TRBV7-9 to TRBJ2-3; D is uncertain. Germline CDR1 reads SEHNR; CDR2 reads FQNEAQ (reference sequence). This CDR3 is 11 amino acids long. With 7 bases removed from V and 3 bases from J, the gap between germline ends came to 5 bases. CDR3 bases: TGTGCCAGCACCTCAACAGATACGCAGTATTTT. It yields the protein CASTSTDTQYF.

This clone was seen a few times. The chain carries TRBV5-4 and TRBJ2-7; weak D call: TRBD1 (5 bases). Trimming cost V 4 bases and J 4 bases, with 9 bases left between them. Germline V gene data show CDR1 as SGHNT and CDR2 as YYREEE (reference sequence). The CDR3 is made up of 12 amino acids. This CDR3 is CASSHQGYEQYF. The CDR3 region has the DNA TGTGCCAGCAGCCACCAGGGTTACGAGCAGTACTTC.

The sample holds a few counts of this clone. The DNA for the CDR3 is TGTGCCATCAGGAATTCAGGGGCAACTAATGAAAAACTGTTTTTT. Its translation is CAIRNSGATNEKLFF. The chain links TRBV10-3 to TRBJ1-4; D perhaps matches TRBD1 (6 bases). CDR3 length: 15 residues. Deletions cut 6 bases from V and 0 bases from J, with 11 bases between. Germline CDR1 reads ENHRY; CDR2 reads SYGVKD.

The table lists this clone with a few counts. V is TRBV4-2 and J is TRBJ1-2, with D possibly matching TRBD1 (5 bases). Germline-derived CDR1 and CDR2 are LGHNA and YNFKEQ. The CDR3 is 20 amino acids. V was shortened by 1 base and J by 2 bases, with 26 bases between the two germline ends. The DNA for the CDR3 is TGTGCCAGCAGCCAAGTAGTCGGTCAGGTTTCGGGGGTGAGGAACTATGGCTACACCTTC. Residues: CASSQVVGQVSGVRNYGYTF.

Notes on this clone: This may come from a read error, since a much larger clone is one base off. The V gene is TRBV7-6, the J gene TRBJ2-3, with 11 nucleotides matching TRBD2. The germline V gene has CDR1 SGHVS and CDR2 FNYEAQ. The CDR3 runs 15 residues. V was pared by 5 bases and J by 5 bases, with 6 bases of the junction left unmatched. CDR3 amino acids: CASSQLAGEGDTQYF. The CDR3 DNA reads TGTGCCAGCAGCCAACTAGCGGGAGAGGGAGATACGCAGTATTTT.

The chain has TRBV3-1 (or the pseudogene TRBV3-2) and TRBJ2-7; the match to TRBD2 covers 9 bases. V gave up 2 bases and J gave up 6 bases; unmatched junction bases: 11. This CDR3 has 16 residues. CDR1 and CDR2 (germline): LGHDT, YNNKEL (reference sequence). CDR3 nucleotide sequence: TGTGCCAGCAGCCAATCTAGGGCTAGCGGGGAGAGCGAGCAGTACTTC. Translated, it gives CASSQSRASGESEQYF.

This chain uses TRBV5-8 with TRBJ1-2; weak D call: TRBD1 (5 bases). The CDR3 has 13 amino acids. The germline CDR1 and CDR2 sequences are SGHTS and YDEGEE. Trimming shortened V by 0 bases and J by 4 bases, and 7 bases separated the two germline ends. The CDR3 is CASSLVGGYGYTF. CDR3 sequence (DNA): TGTGCCAGCAGCTTGGTCGGGGGCTATGGCTACACCTTC.

This chain connects TRBV4-3 to TRBJ2-7; 10 bases map to TRBD2. The CDR3 spans 15 residues. The V and J ends lost 0 bases and 4 bases, in that order; junction bases with no gene match: 3. CDR1 LGHNA and CDR2 YSLEER come from the germline V gene. The DNA of the CDR3 is TGCGCCAGCAGCCAAGAGAGCGGGAGGGATTACGAGCAGTACTTC. This sequence encodes CASSQESGRDYEQYF.